The entry that follows covers one T cell receptor (beta chain) sequence. This clone has just a few counts. Its antigen is currently not known. No clone much larger than this one lies a single base away; base qualities are absent. From its cysteine to its phenylalanine, the CDR3 spans 12 amino acids. CDR3 DNA is the only sequence kept; it has 36 bases, read in frame from the first base. V gives up 8 bases and J gives up 0 bases, and the segment between their germline ends measures 7 bases. The collaborating institutions used their own protocols to collect whole blood in K2EDTA tubes. Collaborator samples were shipped for TCRbeta analysis as frozen whole blood, isolated PBMCs, or DNA extracted from either sample type. These data come from a study of blood T cell repertoires in COVID-19 (dated by TCRdb to the early 2020s). For context, the study as a whole: The collaborator samples originated in the United States, Italy and Spain and spanned the acute and convalescent phases of COVID-19. Samples were obtained from the ongoing ImmuneRACE study (first 160 participants) and from about 1,300 subjects provided by 6 global collaborators. The repertoires were made available in a free public database intended to serve as a resource for research on the immune response to SARS-CoV-2. A de-identified subject ID, COVID-19 status, age in years and sex were almost always included in the sample metadata. Where available, HLA class I and class II types were taken from metadata supplied by the sample provider and were not determined by assay-based typing. The prospective study material was composed of cDNA or gDNA derived from T cells, B-cell-depleted T cells, or PBMCs. Subjects who had been exposed to COVID-19, were actively infected with it, or had recovered from it provided the deeply sampled blood TCRbeta repertoires that made up the dataset.

TCRbeta CDR3 regions were amplified from genomic DNA by means of the immunoSEQ Assay, a bias-controlled multiplex PCR. The paper's processing steps were these. Within the assay, amplification of reference gene primers was used to estimate how many nucleated cells each sample contained. To quantify the absolute abundance of each unique TCRbeta CDR3 rearrangement, sequence reads were collapsed and filtered. For each sample, productive Simpson clonality was calculated by taking the square root of Simpson's diversity index across productive rearrangements. Not all clones reach the TCRdb copy of this immuneACCESS table, which keeps in-frame sequences only. Checked studies attribute under half of the gap to unresolved V genes and leave the rest unexplained. Clonal size and the V and J genes are those of that table, whereas D and trimming came from the DNA. For this sample there are 55,000 to 75,000 clones; over 75% appear just once. Together, the top ten hold roughly 3.5% of the sample.

What the work shows at the level of the full study, not this receptor alone: The amount of clinical and demographic metadata varied by source and participant and was provided uncurated.

This receptor was taken from a man in his fifties with active COVID-19. What was sequenced was peripheral blood. The chain is assembled from TRBV12-3 or TRBV12-4 and TRBJ1-1, with a tentative D gene TRBD1 over 5 matching bases. The DNA is as follows: TGTGCCAGCGGGGCGGTGAACACTGAAGCTTTCTTT. This is translated as CASGAVNTEAFF.